These 9 T cell receptor beta chains came from one sample sequenced in a study of blood T cell repertoires in COVID-19. Some clones are missing from TCRdb's copy, which holds only in-frame ones; the method was immunoSEQ multiplex PCR. The table records about 120,000 clones, about 78% of them present only once. The sequenced sample consisted of peripheral blood. The receptors shown here come from a man aged 70 or older with acute or convalescent COVID-19.

The J gene is TRBJ1-1, the V gene TRBV5-1; D unclear. The CDR3 covers 14 residues. The V end lost 0 bases, the J end lost 2 bases, and 8 bases lay between the germline ends. CDR1 is SGHRS, CDR2 YFSETQ, per germline. The CDR3 nucleotides read TGCGCCAGCAGCTTGGTTGGGAGAAACACTGAAGCTTTCTTT. Translated: CASSLVGRNTEAFF.

The genes are TRBV12-5 and TRBJ1-4; D unresolved. The V end lost 7 bases, the J end lost 5 bases, and 11 bases lay between the germline ends. In germline, CDR1 is LGHNT, CDR2 FRNRAP. The length of the CDR3 is 13 residues. CDR3: CASAKRANEKLFF. In nucleotides, the CDR3 is TGTGCTAGTGCAAAGCGAGCAAATGAAAAACTGTTTTTT.

This chain connects TRBV3-1 (or the pseudogene TRBV3-2) to TRBJ2-1; TRBD2 aligns across 14 bases. Germline V gives CDR1 LGHDT, CDR2 YNNKEL (reference sequence). V dropped 3 bases and J dropped 7; count of bases not matched to a gene: 2. The CDR3 is 15 amino acids. CDR3 sequence reads: CASSHRTSGGNEQFF. CDR3 DNA sequence: TGTGCCAGCAGCCATAGGACTAGCGGGGGGAATGAGCAGTTCTTC.

The rearrangement links TRBV7-9 to TRBJ1-2, with D unclear. This CDR3 spans 13 amino acids. Per germline, CDR1 SEHNR and CDR2 FQNEAQ (reference sequence). V lost 2 bases, J lost 8 bases, and 12 bases lay in between. The CDR3 sequence is CASSLRDQGGYTF. The CDR3 nucleotides read TGTGCCAGCAGCTTACGGGATCAAGGCGGCTACACCTTC.

This chain links TRBV9 with TRBJ2-1, with D possibly TRBD2 on 5 matching bases. The CDR3 consists of 15 residues. V dropped 2 bases and J dropped 7 bases, with 16 bases sitting between them. Per germline, CDR1 SGDLS and CDR2 YYNGEE. CDR3 coding DNA: TGTGCCAGCAGCGTGTCGGGGTCGGCCGATAATGAGCAGTTCTTC. As protein: CASSVSGSADNEQFF.

The CDR3 loop is CASSLAPGLAGGFQNEQFF. The CDR3 DNA is TGCGCCAGCAGCCTAGCCCCGGGACTAGCGGGGGGGTTTCAAAATGAGCAGTTCTTC. The chain has TRBV4-3 and TRBJ2-1; 16 nucleotides match TRBD2. After removal of 4 bases from V and 7 bases from J, the junction contained 13 bases not matched to a gene. The CDR3 loop spans 19 amino acids. CDR1 is LGHNA and CDR2 is YSLEER in the germline V gene.

J is TRBJ2-1 and V is TRBV18; possible D gene TRBD2, 5 bases. V was cut by 3 bases and J by 2 bases, with 11 bases left in between. Per the germline V gene, CDR1 is KGHSH and CDR2 is LQKENI. This CDR3 has 15 amino acids. This chain's CDR3 is CASSPSGWPYNEQFF. In nucleotides, the CDR3 is TGTGCCAGCTCACCCAGCGGCTGGCCCTACAATGAGCAGTTCTTC.

The table lists this clone with a few counts. CDR3 DNA: TGTGCCAGCAGCTCGACTAGCGGGGGCGCTGAGCAGTACTTC. Its translation: CASSSTSGGAEQYF. The chain is built from TRBV11-2 and TRBJ2-7; 12 bases agree with TRBD2. This CDR3 spans 14 amino acids. CDR1 and CDR2 (germline): SGHAT, FQNNGV. With 4 bases clipped from V and 7 bases from J, the junction kept 5 bases outside the gene matches.

This clone was found once. The chain is built from TRBV5-1 and TRBJ2-7; TRBD1 agrees at 8 bases. CDR1 SGHRS and CDR2 YFSETQ come from the germline V gene. There are 13 residues in the CDR3. V shed 5 bases and J 6 bases; nucleotides not matched to a gene: 7. CDR3 protein: CASSGQGSGEQYF. The CDR3 bases are TGCGCCAGCAGTGGACAGGGATCCGGCGAGCAGTACTTC.